This T cell receptor (beta chain) stems from a study of shared clonotypes between healthy human individuals. Into CD45RA+ naive and CD45RA-negative memory subsets, the CD4+ cells were split. Using immunoSEQ multiplex PCR, the repertoire was profiled, and TCRdb retains in-frame clones only, with some absent. Of hundreds of thousands of clones in the sample, roughly 70% were seen once. V lost 2 bases to trimming and J lost 4 bases; unmatched junction nucleotides: 5. CDR1 is MNHEY, CDR2 SVGAGI, per germline. The CDR3 length is 15 residues. The chain joins TRBV6-5 to TRBJ1-5; the match to TRBD1 covers 7 bases. Sequencing was performed on memory CD4+ T cells sorted from blood. Subset of the sample: CD45RA-negative fraction. The sequence was obtained from a man in his thirties or forties in good health. The CDR3 is CASSYQGQLNQPQHF. CDR3 nucleotides: TGTGCCAGCAGTTACCAGGGACAGCTTAATCAGCCCCAGCATTTT.